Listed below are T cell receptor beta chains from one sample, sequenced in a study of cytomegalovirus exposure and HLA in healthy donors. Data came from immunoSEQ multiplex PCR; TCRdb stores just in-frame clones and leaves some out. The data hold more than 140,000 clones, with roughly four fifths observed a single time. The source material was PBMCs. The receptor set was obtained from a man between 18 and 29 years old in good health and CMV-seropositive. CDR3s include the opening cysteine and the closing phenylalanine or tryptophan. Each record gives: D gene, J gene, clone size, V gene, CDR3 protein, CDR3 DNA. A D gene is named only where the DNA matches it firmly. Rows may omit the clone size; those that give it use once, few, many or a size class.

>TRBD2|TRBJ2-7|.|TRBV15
CATSGFSGILNYEQYF
TGTGCCACCAGCGGCTTTAGCGGGATTTTGAACTACGAGCAGTACTTC
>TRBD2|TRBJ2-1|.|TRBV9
CASQGLAGYNEQFF
TGTGCTTCTCAGGGGCTAGCGGGATACAATGAGCAGTTCTTC
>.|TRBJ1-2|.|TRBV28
CASSSDSGVPTNYGYTF
TGTGCCAGCAGTTCGGACAGTGGGGTCCCAACTAACTATGGCTACACCTTC
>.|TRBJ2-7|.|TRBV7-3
CASRERDWEQYF
TGTGCCAGCAGGGAACGGGATTGGGAGCAGTACTTC
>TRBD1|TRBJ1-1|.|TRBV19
CASSIWVRGRFMNTEAFF
TGTGCCAGTAGTATTTGGGTCAGGGGGCGGTTTATGAACACTGAAGCTTTCTTT
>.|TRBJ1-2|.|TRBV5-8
CASSLERGREGYGYTF
TGTGCCAGCAGCTTGGAACGGGGCAGGGAGGGCTATGGCTACACCTTC
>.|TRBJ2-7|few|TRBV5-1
CASSWGRDPYEQYF
TGCGCCAGCAGCTGGGGGCGTGATCCGTACGAGCAGTACTTC
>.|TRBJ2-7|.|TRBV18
CASSPRLEPDSYEQYF
TGTGCCAGCTCACCCCGACTGGAGCCTGACTCCTACGAGCAGTACTTC
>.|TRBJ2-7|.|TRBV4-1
CASSHVQGLSYEQYF
TGCGCCAGCAGCCATGTACAGGGCCTTTCCTACGAGCAGTACTTC
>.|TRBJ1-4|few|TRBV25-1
CASSGRRRVGEKLFF
TGTGCCAGCAGTGGTCGCAGGAGGGTGGGTGAAAAACTGTTTTTT
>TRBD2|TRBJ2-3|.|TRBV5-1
CASSLWIAGRTDTQYF
TGCGCCAGCAGCTTGTGGATAGCGGGACGCACAGATACGCAGTATTTT
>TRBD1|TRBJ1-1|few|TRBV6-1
CASTPPPTGTSEAFF
TGTGCCAGCACCCCCCCACCGACAGGGACTTCTGAAGCTTTCTTT
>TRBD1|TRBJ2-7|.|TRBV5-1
CASSLGTESSYEQYF
TGCGCCAGCAGCTTAGGGACAGAATCCTCCTACGAGCAGTACTTC
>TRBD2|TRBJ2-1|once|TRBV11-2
CASSGGGGRANEQFF
TGTGCCAGCAGCGGTGGAGGCGGGAGGGCCAATGAGCAGTTCTTC
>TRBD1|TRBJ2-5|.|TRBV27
CANLQGAGETQYF
TGTGCCAACTTACAGGGGGCTGGGGAGACCCAGTACTTC